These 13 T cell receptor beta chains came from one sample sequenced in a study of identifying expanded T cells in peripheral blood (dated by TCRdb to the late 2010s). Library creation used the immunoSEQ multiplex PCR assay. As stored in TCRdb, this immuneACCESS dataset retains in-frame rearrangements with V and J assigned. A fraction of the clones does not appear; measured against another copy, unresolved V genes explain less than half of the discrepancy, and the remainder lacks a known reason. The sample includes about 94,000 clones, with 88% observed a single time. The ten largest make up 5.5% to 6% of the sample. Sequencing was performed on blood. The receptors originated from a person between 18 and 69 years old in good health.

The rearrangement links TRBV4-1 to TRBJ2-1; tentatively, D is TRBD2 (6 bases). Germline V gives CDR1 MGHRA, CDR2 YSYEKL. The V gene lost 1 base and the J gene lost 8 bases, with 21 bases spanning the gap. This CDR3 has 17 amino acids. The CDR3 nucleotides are TGCGCCAGCAGCCAAGCGATTCCGGAGGGAATGGTAGATGAGCAGTTCTTC. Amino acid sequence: CASSQAIPEGMVDEQFF.

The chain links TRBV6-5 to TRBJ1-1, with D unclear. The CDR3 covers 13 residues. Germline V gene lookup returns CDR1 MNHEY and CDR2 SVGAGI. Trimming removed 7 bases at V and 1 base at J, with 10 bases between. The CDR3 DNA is TGTGCCAGCATCCTGACACCGAACACTGAAGCTTTCTTT. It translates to CASILTPNTEAFF.

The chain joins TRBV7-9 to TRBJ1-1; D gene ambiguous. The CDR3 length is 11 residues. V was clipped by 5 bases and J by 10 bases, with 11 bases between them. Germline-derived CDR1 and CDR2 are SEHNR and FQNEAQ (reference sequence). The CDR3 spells CASSLISGAFF. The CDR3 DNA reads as TGTGCCAGCAGCCTTATCTCCGGAGCTTTCTTT.

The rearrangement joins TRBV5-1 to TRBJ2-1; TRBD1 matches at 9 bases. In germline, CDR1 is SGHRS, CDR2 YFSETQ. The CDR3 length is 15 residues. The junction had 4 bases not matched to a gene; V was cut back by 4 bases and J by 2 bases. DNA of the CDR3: TGCGCCAGCAGCACCGGGACAGGGCCCTACAATGAGCAGTTCTTC. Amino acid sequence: CASSTGTGPYNEQFF.

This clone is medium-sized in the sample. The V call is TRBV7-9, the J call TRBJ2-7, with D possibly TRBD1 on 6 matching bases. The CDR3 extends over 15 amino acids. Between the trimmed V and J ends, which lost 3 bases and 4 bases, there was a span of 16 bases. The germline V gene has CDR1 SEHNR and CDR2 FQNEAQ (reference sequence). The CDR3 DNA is TGTGCCAGCAGCTTGTACCCGGGACAATCTTACGAGCAGTACTTC. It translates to CASSLYPGQSYEQYF.

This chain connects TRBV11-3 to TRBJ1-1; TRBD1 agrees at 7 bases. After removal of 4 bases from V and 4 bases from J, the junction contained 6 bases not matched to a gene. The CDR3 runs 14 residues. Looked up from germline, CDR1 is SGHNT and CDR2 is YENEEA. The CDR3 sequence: CASSSGQSGTEAFF. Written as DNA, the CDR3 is TGTGCCAGCAGCTCGGGACAGTCGGGCACTGAAGCTTTCTTT.

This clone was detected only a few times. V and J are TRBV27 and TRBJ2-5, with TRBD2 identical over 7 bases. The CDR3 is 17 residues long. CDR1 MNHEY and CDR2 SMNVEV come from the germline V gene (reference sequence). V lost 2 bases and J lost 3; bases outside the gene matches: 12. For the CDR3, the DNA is TGTGCCAGCAGTTTAGTTGATCCTAGCGGAGACGAAGAGACCCAGTACTTC. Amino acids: CASSLVDPSGDEETQYF.

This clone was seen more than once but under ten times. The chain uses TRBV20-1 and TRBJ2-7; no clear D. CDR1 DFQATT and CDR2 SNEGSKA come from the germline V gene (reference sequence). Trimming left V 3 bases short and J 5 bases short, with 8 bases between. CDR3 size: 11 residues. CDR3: CSARDHHEQYF. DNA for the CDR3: TGCAGTGCTAGGGACCACCACGAGCAGTACTTC.

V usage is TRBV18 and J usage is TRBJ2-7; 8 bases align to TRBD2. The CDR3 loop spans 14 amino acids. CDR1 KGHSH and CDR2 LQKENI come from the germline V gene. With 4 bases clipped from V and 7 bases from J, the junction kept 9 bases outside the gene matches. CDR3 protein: CASSRNSGSGEQYF. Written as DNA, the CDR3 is TGTGCCAGCTCACGAAACAGCGGGAGCGGGGAGCAGTACTTC.

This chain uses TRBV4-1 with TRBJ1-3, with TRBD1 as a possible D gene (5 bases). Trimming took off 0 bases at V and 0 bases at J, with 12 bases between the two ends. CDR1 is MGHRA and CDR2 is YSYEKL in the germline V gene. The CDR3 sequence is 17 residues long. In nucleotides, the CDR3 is TGCGCCAGCAGCCAAGAAGGTCACGGGGGCTCTGGAAACACCATATATTTT. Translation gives CASSQEGHGGSGNTIYF.

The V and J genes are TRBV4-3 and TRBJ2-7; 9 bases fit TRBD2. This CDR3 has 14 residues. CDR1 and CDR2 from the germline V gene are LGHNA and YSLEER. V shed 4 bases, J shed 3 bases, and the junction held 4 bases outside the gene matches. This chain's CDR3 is CASSRWTSDYEQYF. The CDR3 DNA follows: TGCGCCAGCAGCCGATGGACTAGCGACTACGAGCAGTACTTC.

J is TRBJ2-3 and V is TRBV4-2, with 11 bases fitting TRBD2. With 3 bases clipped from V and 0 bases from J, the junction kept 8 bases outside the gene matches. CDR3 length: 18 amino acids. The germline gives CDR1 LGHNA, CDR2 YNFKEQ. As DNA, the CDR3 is TGTGCCAGCAGCCACGGGACTAGCGGCTATACTAGCACAGATACGCAGTATTTT. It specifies CASSHGTSGYTSTDTQYF.

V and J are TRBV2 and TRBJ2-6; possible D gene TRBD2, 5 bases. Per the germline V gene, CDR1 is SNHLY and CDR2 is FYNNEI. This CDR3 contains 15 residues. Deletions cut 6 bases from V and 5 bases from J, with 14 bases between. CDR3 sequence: CASRLDSTWANVLTF. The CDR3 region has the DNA TGTGCCAGCAGACTGGACTCGACCTGGGCCAACGTCCTGACTTTC.